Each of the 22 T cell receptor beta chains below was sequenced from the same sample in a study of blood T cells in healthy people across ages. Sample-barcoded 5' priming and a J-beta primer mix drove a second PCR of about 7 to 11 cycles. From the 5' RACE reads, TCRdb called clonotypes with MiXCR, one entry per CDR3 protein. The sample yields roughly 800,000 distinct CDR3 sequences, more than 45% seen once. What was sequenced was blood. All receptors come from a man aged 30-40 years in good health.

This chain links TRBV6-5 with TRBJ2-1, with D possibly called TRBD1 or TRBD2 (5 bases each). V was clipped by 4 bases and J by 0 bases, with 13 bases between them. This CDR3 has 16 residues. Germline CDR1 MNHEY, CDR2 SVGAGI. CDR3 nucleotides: TGTGCCAGCAGTTCCGGGACCATGAGCTCCTACAATGAGCAGTTCTTC. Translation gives CASSSGTMSSYNEQFF.

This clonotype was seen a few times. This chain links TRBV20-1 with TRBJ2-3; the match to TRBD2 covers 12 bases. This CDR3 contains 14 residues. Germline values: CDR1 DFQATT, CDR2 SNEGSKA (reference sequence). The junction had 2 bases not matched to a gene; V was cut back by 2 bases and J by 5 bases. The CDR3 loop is CSARLAGGVDTQYF. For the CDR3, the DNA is TGCAGTGCTAGACTAGCGGGAGGGGTAGATACGCAGTATTTT.

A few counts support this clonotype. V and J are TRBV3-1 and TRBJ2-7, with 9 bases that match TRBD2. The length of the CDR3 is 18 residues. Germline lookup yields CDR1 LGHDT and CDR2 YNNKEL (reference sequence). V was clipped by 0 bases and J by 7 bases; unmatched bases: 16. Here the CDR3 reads CASSQDRRTSEKYNEQYF. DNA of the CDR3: TGTGCCAGCAGCCAAGATCGTCGGACTAGCGAGAAATACAATGAGCAGTACTTC.

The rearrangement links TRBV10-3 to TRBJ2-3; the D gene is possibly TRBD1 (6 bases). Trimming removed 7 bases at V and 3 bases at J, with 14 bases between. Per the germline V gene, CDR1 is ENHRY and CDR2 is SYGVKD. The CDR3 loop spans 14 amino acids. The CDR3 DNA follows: TGTGCCATCAAAATCCGGGACACTACAGATACGCAGTATTTT. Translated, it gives CAIKIRDTTDTQYF.

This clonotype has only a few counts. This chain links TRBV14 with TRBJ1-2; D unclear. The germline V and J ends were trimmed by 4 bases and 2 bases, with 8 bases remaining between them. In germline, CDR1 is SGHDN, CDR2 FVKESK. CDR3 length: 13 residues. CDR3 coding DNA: TGTGCCAGCAGCCCCGACACGAACTATGGCTACACCTTC. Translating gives CASSPDTNYGYTF. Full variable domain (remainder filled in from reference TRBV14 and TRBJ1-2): EAGVTQFPSHSVIEKGQTVTLRCDPISGHDNLYWYRRVMGKEIKFLLHFVKESKQDESGMPNNRFLAERTGGTYSTLKVQPAELEDSGVYFCASSPDTNYGYTFGSGTRLTVV.

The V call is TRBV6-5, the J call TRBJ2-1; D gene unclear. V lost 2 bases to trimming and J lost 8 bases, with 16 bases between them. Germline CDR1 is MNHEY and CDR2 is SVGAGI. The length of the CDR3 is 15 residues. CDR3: CASSYRPSVEYEQFF. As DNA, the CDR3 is TGTGCCAGCAGTTACAGGCCCAGCGTTGAGTATGAGCAGTTCTTC.

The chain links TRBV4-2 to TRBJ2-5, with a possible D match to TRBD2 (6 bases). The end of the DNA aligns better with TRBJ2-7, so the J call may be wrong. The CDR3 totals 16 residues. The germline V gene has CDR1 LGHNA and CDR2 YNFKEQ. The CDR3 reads CASSQEGNGGSYEQYF. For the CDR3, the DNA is TGTGCCAGCAGCCAAGAAGGTAATGGGGGGAGCTACGAGCAGTACTTC.

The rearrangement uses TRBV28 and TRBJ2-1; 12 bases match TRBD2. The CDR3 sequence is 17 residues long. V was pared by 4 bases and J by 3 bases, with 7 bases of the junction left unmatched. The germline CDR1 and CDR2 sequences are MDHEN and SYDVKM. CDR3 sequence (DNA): TGTGCCAGCAGTTCCGGACTAGCGGGATATATCTACAATGAGCAGTTCTTC. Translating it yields CASSSGLAGYIYNEQFF.

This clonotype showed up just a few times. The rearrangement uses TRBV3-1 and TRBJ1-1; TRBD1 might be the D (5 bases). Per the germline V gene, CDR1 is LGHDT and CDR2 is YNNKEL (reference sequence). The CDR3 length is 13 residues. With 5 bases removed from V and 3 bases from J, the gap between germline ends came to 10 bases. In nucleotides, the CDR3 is TGTGCCAGCAGCTACACAGGTGACACTGAAGCTTTCTTT. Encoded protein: CASSYTGDTEAFF.

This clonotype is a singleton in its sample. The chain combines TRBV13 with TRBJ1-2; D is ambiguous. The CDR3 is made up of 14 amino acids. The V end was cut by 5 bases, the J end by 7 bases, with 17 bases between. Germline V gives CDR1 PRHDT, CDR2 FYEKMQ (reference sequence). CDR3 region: CASSVSGFSRGYTF. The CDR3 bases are TGTGCCAGCAGCGTCTCAGGATTCTCTCGTGGCTACACCTTC. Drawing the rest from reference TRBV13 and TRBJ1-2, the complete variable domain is AAGVIQSPRHLIKEKRETATLKCYPIPRHDTVYWYQQGPGQDPQFLISFYEKMQSDKGSIPDRFSAQQFSDYHSELNMSSLELGDSALYFCASSVSGFSRGYTFGSGTRLTVV.

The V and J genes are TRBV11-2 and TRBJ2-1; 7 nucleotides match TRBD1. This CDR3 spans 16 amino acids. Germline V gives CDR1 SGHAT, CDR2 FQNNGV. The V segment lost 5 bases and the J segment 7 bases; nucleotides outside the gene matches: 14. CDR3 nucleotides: TGTGCCAGCAGCCTGACAGACAGGGTACCTCTGAATGAGCAGTTCTTC. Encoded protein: CASSLTDRVPLNEQFF.

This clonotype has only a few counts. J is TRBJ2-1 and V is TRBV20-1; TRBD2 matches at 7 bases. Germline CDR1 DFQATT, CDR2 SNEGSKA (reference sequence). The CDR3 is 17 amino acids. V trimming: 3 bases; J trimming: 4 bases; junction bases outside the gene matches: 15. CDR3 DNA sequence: TGCAGTGCTAGTCCCTGGCGGACTAGTGGGCTTTACAATGAGCAGTTCTTC. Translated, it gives CSASPWRTSGLYNEQFF.

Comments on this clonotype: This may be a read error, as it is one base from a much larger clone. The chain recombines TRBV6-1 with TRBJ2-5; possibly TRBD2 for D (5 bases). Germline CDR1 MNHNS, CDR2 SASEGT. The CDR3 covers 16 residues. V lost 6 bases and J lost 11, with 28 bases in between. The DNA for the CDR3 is TGTGCCAGCAGGACGCCCTTAGCGAGCTACTTCAATGAGCAGTACTTC. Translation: CASRTPLASYFNEQYF.

The CDR3 DNA is TGTGCCAGCAGCTTAGCTAGGACAGGGGGCGTCAACGAGCAGTACTTC. Its protein is CASSLARTGGVNEQYF. The chain recombines TRBV13 with TRBJ2-5, with 11 bases matching TRBD1. The J call is uncertain, as TRBJ2-7 better fits the DNA end. This CDR3 contains 16 residues. Germline V gives CDR1 PRHDT, CDR2 FYEKMQ (reference sequence).

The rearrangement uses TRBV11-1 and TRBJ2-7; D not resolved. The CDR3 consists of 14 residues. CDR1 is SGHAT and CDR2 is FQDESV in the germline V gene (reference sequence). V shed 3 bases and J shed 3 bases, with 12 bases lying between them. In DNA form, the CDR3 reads TGTGCCAGCAGCTTTCAGGAGAACCTCTACGAGCAGTACTTC. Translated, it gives CASSFQENLYEQYF.

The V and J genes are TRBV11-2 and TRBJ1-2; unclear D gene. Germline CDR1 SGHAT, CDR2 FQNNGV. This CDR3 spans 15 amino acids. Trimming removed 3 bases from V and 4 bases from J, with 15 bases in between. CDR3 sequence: CASSLGTVVTYGYTF. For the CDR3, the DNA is TGTGCCAGCAGCTTGGGCACGGTGGTGACCTATGGCTACACCTTC.

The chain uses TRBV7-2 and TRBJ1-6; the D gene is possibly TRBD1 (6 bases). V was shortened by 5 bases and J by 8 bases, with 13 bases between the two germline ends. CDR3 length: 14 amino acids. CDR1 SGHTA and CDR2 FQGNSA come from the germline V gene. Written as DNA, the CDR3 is TGTGCCAGCAGCCGTCGGACAGTGGATTCACCCCTCCACTTT. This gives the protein CASSRRTVDSPLHF.

As DNA, the CDR3 is TGTGCCAGCAGTTCCGGAACTAGCGGGAGGGCTTACGAGCAGTACTTC. It translates to CASSSGTSGRAYEQYF. This sequence joins TRBV28 and TRBJ2-7, with TRBD2 matching over 13 bases. CDR3 length equals 16 residues. Germline V lookup: CDR1 MDHEN, CDR2 SYDVKM. V was pared by 4 bases and J by 4 bases, with 7 bases of the junction left unmatched.

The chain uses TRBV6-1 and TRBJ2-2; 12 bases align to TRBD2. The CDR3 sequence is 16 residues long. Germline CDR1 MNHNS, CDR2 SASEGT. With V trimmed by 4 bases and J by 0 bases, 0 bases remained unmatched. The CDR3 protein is CASSGLAGANTGELFF. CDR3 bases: TGTGCCAGCAGTGGACTAGCGGGGGCGAACACCGGGGAGCTGTTTTTT.

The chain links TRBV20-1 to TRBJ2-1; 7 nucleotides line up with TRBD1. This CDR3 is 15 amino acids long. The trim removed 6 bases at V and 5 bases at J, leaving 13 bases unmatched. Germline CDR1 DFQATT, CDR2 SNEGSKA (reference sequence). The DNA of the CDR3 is TGCAGTGCCCCGCCTCAGGGGGAATCGAACAATGAGCAGTTCTTC. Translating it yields CSAPPQGESNNEQFF.

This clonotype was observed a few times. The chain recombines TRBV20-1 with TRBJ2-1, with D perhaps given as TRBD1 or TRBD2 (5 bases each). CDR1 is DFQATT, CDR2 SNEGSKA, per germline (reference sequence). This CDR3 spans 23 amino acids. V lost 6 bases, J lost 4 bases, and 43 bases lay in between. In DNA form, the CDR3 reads TGCAGTGCGGGCTACGGGCAGGGATTTGGATCTAGCCATGGAATATCCCAATACAATGAGCAGTTCTTC. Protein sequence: CSAGYGQGFGSSHGISQYNEQFF.

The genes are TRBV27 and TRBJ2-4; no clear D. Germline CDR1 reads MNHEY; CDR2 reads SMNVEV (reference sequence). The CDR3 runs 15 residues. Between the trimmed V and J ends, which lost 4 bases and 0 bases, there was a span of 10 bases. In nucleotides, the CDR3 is TGTGCCAGCAGTTCCTTTCAACTAGCCAAAAACATTCAGTACTTC. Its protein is CASSSFQLAKNIQYF.